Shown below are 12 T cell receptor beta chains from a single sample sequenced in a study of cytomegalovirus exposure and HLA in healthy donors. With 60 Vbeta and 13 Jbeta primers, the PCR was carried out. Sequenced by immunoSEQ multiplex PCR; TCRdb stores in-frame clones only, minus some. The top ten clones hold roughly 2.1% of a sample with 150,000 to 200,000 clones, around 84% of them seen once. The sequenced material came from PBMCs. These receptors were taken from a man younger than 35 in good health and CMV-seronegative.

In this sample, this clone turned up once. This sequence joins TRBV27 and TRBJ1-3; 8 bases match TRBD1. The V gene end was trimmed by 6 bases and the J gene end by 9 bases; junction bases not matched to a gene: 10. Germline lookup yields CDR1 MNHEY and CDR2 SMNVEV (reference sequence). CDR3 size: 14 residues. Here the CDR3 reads CASSPHRGGVTIYF. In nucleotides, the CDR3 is TGTGCCAGCAGCCCACACAGGGGGGGCGTCACCATATATTTT.

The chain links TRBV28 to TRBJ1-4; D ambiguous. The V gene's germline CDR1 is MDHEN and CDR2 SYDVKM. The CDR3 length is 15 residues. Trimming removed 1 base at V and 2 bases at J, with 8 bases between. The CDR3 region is CASSLSGATNEKLFF. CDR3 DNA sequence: TGTGCCAGCAGTTTATCGGGTGCCACTAATGAAAAACTGTTTTTT.

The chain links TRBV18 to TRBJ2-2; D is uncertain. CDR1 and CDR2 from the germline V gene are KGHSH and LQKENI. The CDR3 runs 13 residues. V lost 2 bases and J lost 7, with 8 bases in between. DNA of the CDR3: TGTGCCAGCTCACCAGTAGCCGGCGGGGAGCTGTTTTTT. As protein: CASSPVAGGELFF.

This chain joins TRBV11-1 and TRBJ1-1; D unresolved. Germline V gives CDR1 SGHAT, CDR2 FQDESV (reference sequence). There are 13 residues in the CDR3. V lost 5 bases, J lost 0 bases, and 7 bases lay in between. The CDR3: CASSPQMNTEAFF. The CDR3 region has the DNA TGTGCCAGCAGCCCGCAGATGAACACTGAAGCTTTCTTT.

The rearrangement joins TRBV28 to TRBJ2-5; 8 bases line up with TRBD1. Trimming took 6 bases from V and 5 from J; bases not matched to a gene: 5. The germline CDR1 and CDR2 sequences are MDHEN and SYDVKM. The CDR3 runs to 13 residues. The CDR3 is CASRGQGAETQYF. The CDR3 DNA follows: TGTGCCAGCAGGGGGCAGGGGGCGGAGACCCAGTACTTC.

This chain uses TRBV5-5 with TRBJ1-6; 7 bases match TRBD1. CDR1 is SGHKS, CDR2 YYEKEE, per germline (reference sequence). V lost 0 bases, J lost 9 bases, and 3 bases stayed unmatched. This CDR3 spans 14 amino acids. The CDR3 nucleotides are TGTGCCAGCAGCTTGGAGGGGGCTGGTTCACCCCTCCACTTT. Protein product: CASSLEGAGSPLHF.

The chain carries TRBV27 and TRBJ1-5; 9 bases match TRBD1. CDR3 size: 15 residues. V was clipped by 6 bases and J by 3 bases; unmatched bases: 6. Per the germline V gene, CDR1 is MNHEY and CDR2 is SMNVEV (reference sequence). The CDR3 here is CASRPTGGPNQPQHF. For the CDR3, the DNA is TGTGCCAGCAGACCCACAGGGGGCCCCAATCAGCCCCAGCATTTT.

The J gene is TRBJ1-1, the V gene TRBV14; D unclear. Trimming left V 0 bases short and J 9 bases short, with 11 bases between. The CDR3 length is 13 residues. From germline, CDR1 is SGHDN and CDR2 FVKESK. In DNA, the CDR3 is TGTGCCAGCAGCCAAGATTCGGGAGGTAAAGCTTTCTTT. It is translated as CASSQDSGGKAFF.

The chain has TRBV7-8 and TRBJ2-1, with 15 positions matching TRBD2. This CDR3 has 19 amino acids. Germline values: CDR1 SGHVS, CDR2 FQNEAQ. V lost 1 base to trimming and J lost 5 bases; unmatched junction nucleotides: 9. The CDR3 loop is CASSLVGGGLAGGDNEQFF. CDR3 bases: TGTGCCAGCAGCTTAGTAGGGGGGGGACTAGCGGGAGGCGACAATGAGCAGTTCTTC.

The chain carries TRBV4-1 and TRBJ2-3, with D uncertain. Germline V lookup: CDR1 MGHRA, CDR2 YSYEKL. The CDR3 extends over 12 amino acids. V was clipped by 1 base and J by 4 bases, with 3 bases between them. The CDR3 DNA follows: TGCGCCAGCAGCCAAGCTGCAGATACGCAGTATTTT. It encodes CASSQAADTQYF.

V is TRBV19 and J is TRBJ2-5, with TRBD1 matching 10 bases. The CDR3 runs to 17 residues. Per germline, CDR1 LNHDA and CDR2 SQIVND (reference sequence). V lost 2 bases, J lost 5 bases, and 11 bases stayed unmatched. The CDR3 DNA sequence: TGTGCCAGTAGTATAACCCCCGACAGGGGGCCTTGGGAGACCCAGTACTTC. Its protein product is CASSITPDRGPWETQYF.

In DNA, the CDR3 is TGTGCCAGCAGCTTACGCGGGAGGGCCGGGGAGACCCAGTACTTC. This encodes CASSLRGRAGETQYF. This chain connects TRBV11-2 to TRBJ2-5, with 9 bases that match TRBD2. The CDR3 has 15 amino acids. Trimming took 2 bases from V and 5 from J; bases not matched to a gene: 6. Germline V gene sequence: CDR1 SGHAT, CDR2 FQNNGV.